The rows below give T cell receptor beta chains drawn from one sample of a study of shared clonotypes between healthy human individuals. Generated by immunoSEQ multiplex PCR, the TCRdb table keeps only in-frame clones and is missing some. The sample yields more than 1.2 million clones, about 98.5% seen once. Material for sequencing was naive CD4+ T cells sorted from blood. Receptors originate from a man aged 25-45 years in good health. CDR3s include the opening cysteine and the closing phenylalanine or tryptophan. The D gene is left open where the match is weak. Part of the rows lack a size; the others show once, few, many or a class for expanded clones.

j_call: TRBJ2-1; d_call: TRBD1; clone_size: -; v_call: TRBV30; cdr3_length: 16; cdr3_aa: CAWSPLGQGRIVEQFF; cdr3_nt: TGTGCCTGGAGTCCACTTGGACAGGGGAGGATTGTGGAGCAGTTCTTC
j_call: TRBJ2-7; d_call: -; clone_size: -; v_call: TRBV7-9; cdr3_length: 14; cdr3_aa: CASKGQEYSYEQYF; cdr3_nt: TGTGCCAGCAAGGGGCAGGAATACTCCTACGAGCAGTACTTC
j_call: TRBJ1-5; d_call: -; clone_size: -; v_call: TRBV18; cdr3_length: 14; cdr3_aa: CASSPSGQNQPQHF; cdr3_nt: TGTGCCAGCTCACCGTCAGGCCAAAATCAGCCCCAGCATTTT
j_call: TRBJ2-3; d_call: TRBD2; clone_size: once; v_call: TRBV29-1; cdr3_length: 15; cdr3_aa: CSVISGRASTDTQYF; cdr3_nt: TGCAGCGTGATTAGCGGGAGGGCTAGCACAGATACGCAGTATTTT
j_call: TRBJ2-3; d_call: -; clone_size: -; v_call: TRBV15; cdr3_length: 15; cdr3_aa: CATSRDRTSGDTQYF; cdr3_nt: TGTGCCACCAGCAGAGACCGGACTTCCGGCGATACGCAGTATTTT
j_call: TRBJ2-1; d_call: TRBD2; clone_size: -; v_call: TRBV27; cdr3_length: 20; cdr3_aa: CASTPDWAAGGPAAYNEQFF; cdr3_nt: TGTGCCAGCACCCCTGATTGGGCGGCGGGAGGGCCTGCCGCCTACAATGAGCAGTTCTTC
j_call: TRBJ1-5; d_call: TRBD1; clone_size: -; v_call: TRBV30; cdr3_length: 17; cdr3_aa: CAWSRTGGKGSNQPQHF; cdr3_nt: TGTGCCTGGAGTAGGACAGGGGGGAAGGGTAGCAATCAGCCCCAGCATTTT
j_call: TRBJ2-3; d_call: -; clone_size: -; v_call: TRBV7-2; cdr3_length: 15; cdr3_aa: CASSYPGLPRDTQYF; cdr3_nt: TGTGCCAGCAGCTACCCGGGACTGCCCCGAGATACGCAGTATTTT
j_call: TRBJ2-5; d_call: TRBD1; clone_size: -; v_call: TRBV5-1; cdr3_length: 13; cdr3_aa: CASSGGQGETQYF; cdr3_nt: TGCGCCAGCAGCGGGGGACAGGGAGAGACCCAGTACTTC
j_call: TRBJ2-3; d_call: TRBD2; clone_size: -; v_call: TRBV11-2; cdr3_length: 17; cdr3_aa: CASSLFSASGQADTQYF; cdr3_nt: TGTGCCAGCAGCTTATTTTCCGCTAGCGGACAAGCAGATACGCAGTATTTT
j_call: TRBJ2-3; d_call: TRBD2; clone_size: -; v_call: TRBV9; cdr3_length: 17; cdr3_aa: CASSVDRLAGTTDTQYF; cdr3_nt: TGTGCCAGCAGCGTAGATAGGCTAGCGGGAACCACAGATACGCAGTATTTT
j_call: TRBJ2-7; d_call: -; clone_size: -; v_call: TRBV5-6; cdr3_length: 17; cdr3_aa: CASSPPGGVPPRGEQYF; cdr3_nt: TGTGCCAGCAGCCCCCCGGGCGGTGTCCCTCCCCGCGGCGAGCAGTACTTC
j_call: TRBJ1-4; d_call: -; clone_size: -; v_call: TRBV4-3; cdr3_length: 16; cdr3_aa: CASSHLKGQPNEKLFF; cdr3_nt: TGCGCCAGCAGCCACCTAAAAGGACAGCCTAATGAAAAACTGTTTTTT
j_call: TRBJ1-2; d_call: -; clone_size: -; v_call: TRBV28; cdr3_length: 14; cdr3_aa: CASSYRPISYGYTF; cdr3_nt: TGTGCCAGCAGCTATCGTCCGATCAGCTATGGCTACACCTTC
j_call: TRBJ2-5; d_call: -; clone_size: -; v_call: TRBV7-2; cdr3_length: 13; cdr3_aa: CASSLDRVETQYF; cdr3_nt: TGTGCCAGCAGCTTAGACAGGGTAGAGACCCAGTACTTC
j_call: TRBJ2-2; d_call: TRBD2; clone_size: -; v_call: TRBV6-1; cdr3_length: 15; cdr3_aa: CASSESREAPGELFF; cdr3_nt: TGTGCCAGCAGTGAATCCCGGGAGGCTCCCGGGGAGCTGTTTTTT
j_call: TRBJ2-3; d_call: -; clone_size: -; v_call: TRBV27; cdr3_length: 15; cdr3_aa: CASSLSWTLTDTQYF; cdr3_nt: TGTGCCAGCAGTTTATCGTGGACCCTCACAGATACGCAGTATTTT
j_call: TRBJ2-3; d_call: -; clone_size: -; v_call: TRBV11-2; cdr3_length: 14; cdr3_aa: CASSLVTRTDTQYF; cdr3_nt: TGTGCCAGCAGCTTAGTAACACGGACAGATACGCAGTATTTT
j_call: TRBJ1-2; d_call: TRBD1; clone_size: few; v_call: TRBV6-1; cdr3_length: 13; cdr3_aa: CASQETGGDGYTF; cdr3_nt: TGTGCCAGCCAAGAGACAGGGGGTGATGGCTACACCTTC
j_call: TRBJ1-5; d_call: -; clone_size: -; v_call: TRBV5-6; cdr3_length: 14; cdr3_aa: CASSLVGRSQPQHF; cdr3_nt: TGTGCCAGCAGCTTGGTCGGAAGGAGCCAGCCCCAGCATTTT
j_call: TRBJ1-4; d_call: TRBD1; clone_size: -; v_call: TRBV23-1; cdr3_length: 19; cdr3_aa: CASSHRRMDRPVRNEKLFF; cdr3_nt: TGCGCCAGCAGTCACCGTCGGATGGACAGGCCTGTCCGAAATGAAAAACTGTTTTTT
j_call: TRBJ2-7; d_call: -; clone_size: -; v_call: TRBV27; cdr3_length: 13; cdr3_aa: CASSPRTGREQYF; cdr3_nt: TGTGCCAGCAGTCCAAGGACGGGACGCGAGCAGTACTTC
j_call: TRBJ2-3; d_call: TRBD2; clone_size: -; v_call: TRBV5-1; cdr3_length: 16; cdr3_aa: CASRGVMGDGTDTQYF; cdr3_nt: TGCGCCAGCCGGGGGGTGATGGGTGACGGGACAGATACGCAGTATTTT
j_call: TRBJ2-1; d_call: TRBD2; clone_size: -; v_call: TRBV18; cdr3_length: 13; cdr3_aa: CASSPPSGDEQFF; cdr3_nt: TGTGCCAGCTCACCACCTAGCGGGGATGAGCAGTTCTTC
j_call: TRBJ1-5; d_call: -; clone_size: few; v_call: TRBV21-1; cdr3_length: 15; cdr3_aa: CASSLRQGGNQPQHF; cdr3_nt: TGTGCCAGCAGCTTGAGACAGGGTGGCAATCAGCCCCAGCATTTT
j_call: TRBJ2-5; d_call: -; clone_size: -; v_call: TRBV7-9; cdr3_length: 13; cdr3_aa: CASSFGRVETQYF; cdr3_nt: TGTGCCAGCAGCTTTGGGAGAGTAGAGACCCAGTACTTC
j_call: TRBJ2-7; d_call: -; clone_size: once; v_call: TRBV6-5; cdr3_length: 13; cdr3_aa: CASSAGGYYEQYF; cdr3_nt: TGTGCCAGCAGTGCAGGGGGGTACTACGAGCAGTACTTC
j_call: TRBJ2-1; d_call: TRBD2; clone_size: -; v_call: TRBV5-1; cdr3_length: 14; cdr3_aa: CASSSTSGWGGQFF; cdr3_nt: TGCGCCAGCAGCTCGACTAGCGGATGGGGCGGGCAGTTCTTC
j_call: TRBJ2-7; d_call: TRBD2; clone_size: -; v_call: TRBV7-2; cdr3_length: 17; cdr3_aa: CASSSGLAGAWSREQYF; cdr3_nt: TGTGCCAGCAGCTCTGGACTAGCGGGAGCGTGGTCTCGGGAGCAGTACTTC
j_call: TRBJ2-3; d_call: TRBD2; clone_size: once; v_call: TRBV5-1; cdr3_length: 15; cdr3_aa: CASSHSGGTTDTQYF; cdr3_nt: TGCGCCAGCAGCCACTCGGGAGGGACCACAGATACGCAGTATTTT
j_call: TRBJ2-7; d_call: -; clone_size: -; v_call: TRBV19; cdr3_length: 14; cdr3_aa: CASSIIGSHDEQYF; cdr3_nt: TGTGCCAGTAGTATAATAGGGTCCCACGACGAGCAGTACTTC
j_call: TRBJ2-1; d_call: -; clone_size: -; v_call: TRBV7-2; cdr3_length: 13; cdr3_aa: CATTLHRNNEQFF; cdr3_nt: TGTGCCACCACGCTACATCGTAACAATGAGCAGTTCTTC
j_call: TRBJ2-2; d_call: -; clone_size: -; v_call: TRBV29-1; cdr3_length: 13; cdr3_aa: CSVLRQYTGELFF; cdr3_nt: TGCAGCGTTCTACGTCAGTACACCGGGGAGCTGTTTTTT
j_call: TRBJ2-7; d_call: -; clone_size: -; v_call: TRBV10-1; cdr3_length: 14; cdr3_aa: CASRGDGSGYEQYF; cdr3_nt: TGCGCCAGCAGAGGGGACGGCTCTGGCTACGAGCAGTACTTC
j_call: TRBJ1-1; d_call: -; clone_size: once; v_call: TRBV29-1; cdr3_length: 12; cdr3_aa: CSVQTGSTEAFF; cdr3_nt: TGCAGCGTTCAAACAGGGAGCACTGAAGCTTTCTTT
j_call: TRBJ2-1; d_call: -; clone_size: -; v_call: TRBV12-2; cdr3_length: 18; cdr3_aa: CASRFREGTRWGYNEQFF; cdr3_nt: TGTGCAAGTCGCTTCCGGGAGGGGACTCGGTGGGGTTACAATGAGCAGTTCTTC
j_call: TRBJ1-2; d_call: -; clone_size: -; v_call: TRBV2; cdr3_length: 11; cdr3_aa: CASSVGSLRTF; cdr3_nt: TGTGCCAGCAGTGTGGGGTCCTTGAGGACCTTC